This T cell receptor (beta chain) was identified in a study of lymphopenia after photon versus proton radiotherapy. Overall study findings and caveats: Larger post-nadir TCR diversity loss correlated inversely with survival in deceased patients. After the lymphocyte nadir, photon-treated repertoires showed oligoclonal expansion, especially of CD8+ Temra cells. Only patients who died were analyzed for survival; proton advantage is unproven.

Some clones are missing from TCRdb's copy, which holds only in-frame ones; the method was immunoSEQ multiplex PCR. The sample lists over 25,000 clones; 84% were seen once. Worth noting for this clone: Its matching antigen is unknown.

With 5 bases clipped from V and 3 bases from J, the junction kept 8 bases outside the gene matches. The CDR3 extends over 16 amino acids. Germline assignment: CDR1 SEHNR and CDR2 FQNEAQ (reference sequence). The genes are TRBV7-9 and TRBJ2-1; 9 nucleotides align to TRBD2. Sequenced here: peripheral blood, sampled from a patient treated with proton-based radiotherapy. The origin of this receptor is a woman aged 70-85 years with pancreatic cancer. CDR3 nucleotides: TGTGCCAGCAGCCTCCTCCGACTAGCGGTCTACAATGAGCAGTTCTTC. This gives the protein CASSLLRLAVYNEQFF. The whole variable domain, remainder taken from reference TRBV7-9 and TRBJ2-1, is DTGVSQNPRHKITKRGQNVTFRCDPISEHNRLYWYRQTLGQGPEFLTYFQNEAQLEKSRLLSDRFSAERPKGSFSTLEIQRTEQGDSAMYLCASSLLRLAVYNEQFFGPGTRLTVL.